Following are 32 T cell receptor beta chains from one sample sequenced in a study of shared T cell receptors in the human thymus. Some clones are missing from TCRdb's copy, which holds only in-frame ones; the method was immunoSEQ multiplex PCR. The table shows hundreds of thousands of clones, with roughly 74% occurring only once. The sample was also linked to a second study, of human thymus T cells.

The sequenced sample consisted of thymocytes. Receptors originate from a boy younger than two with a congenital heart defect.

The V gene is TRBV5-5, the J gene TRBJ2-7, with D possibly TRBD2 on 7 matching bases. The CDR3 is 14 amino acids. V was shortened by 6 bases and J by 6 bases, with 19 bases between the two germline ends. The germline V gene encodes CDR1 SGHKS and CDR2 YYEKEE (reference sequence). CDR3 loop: CASILGGREGEQYF. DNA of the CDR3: TGTGCCAGCATCCTCGGGGGGCGCGAGGGCGAGCAGTACTTC.

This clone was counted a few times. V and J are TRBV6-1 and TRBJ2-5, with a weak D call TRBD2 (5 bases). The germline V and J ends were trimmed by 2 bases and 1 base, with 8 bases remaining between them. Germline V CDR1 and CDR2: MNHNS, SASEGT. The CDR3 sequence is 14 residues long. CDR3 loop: CASSERGFQETQYF. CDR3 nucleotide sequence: TGTGCCAGCAGTGAACGGGGATTCCAAGAGACCCAGTACTTC.

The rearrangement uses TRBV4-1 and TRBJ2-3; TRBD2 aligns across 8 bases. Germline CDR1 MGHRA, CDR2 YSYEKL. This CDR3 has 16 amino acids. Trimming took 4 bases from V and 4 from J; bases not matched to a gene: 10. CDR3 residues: CASSLPLGGRPDTQYF. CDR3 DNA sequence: TGCGCCAGCAGCCTCCCGCTGGGCGGGAGGCCAGATACGCAGTATTTT.

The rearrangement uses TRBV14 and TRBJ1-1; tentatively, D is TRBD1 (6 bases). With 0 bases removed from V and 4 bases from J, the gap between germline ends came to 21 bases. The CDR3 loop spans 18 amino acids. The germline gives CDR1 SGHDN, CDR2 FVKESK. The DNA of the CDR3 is TGTGCCAGCAGCCAAGAGGCGGGGGCAAGATGTAAGTTCACTGAAGCTTTCTTT. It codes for CASSQEAGARCKFTEAFF.

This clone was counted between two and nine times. The CDR3 here is CASSLDRGLAGGPDTQYF. CDR3 sequence (DNA): TGTGCCAGCAGCTTAGATAGGGGACTAGCGGGAGGGCCAGATACGCAGTATTTT. The genes are TRBV11-3 and TRBJ2-3, with 16 bases matching TRBD2. The germline gives CDR1 SGHNT, CDR2 YENEEA. CDR3 size: 18 residues. V shed 0 bases and J 4 bases; nucleotides not matched to a gene: 4.

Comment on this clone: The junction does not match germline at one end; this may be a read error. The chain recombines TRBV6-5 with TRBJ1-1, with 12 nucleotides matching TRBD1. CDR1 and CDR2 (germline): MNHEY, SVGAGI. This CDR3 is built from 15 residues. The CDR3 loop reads CASSPGTGGRTEALF. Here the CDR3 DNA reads TGTGCCAGCAGCCCCGGGACAGGGGGCCGGACTGAAGCTCTCTTT.

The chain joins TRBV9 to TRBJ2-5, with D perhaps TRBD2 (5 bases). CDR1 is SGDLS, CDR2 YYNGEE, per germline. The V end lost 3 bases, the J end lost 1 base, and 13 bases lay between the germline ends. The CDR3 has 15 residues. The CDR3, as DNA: TGTGCCAGCAGCGCTTCCCCGGGGTCCCAAGAGACCCAGTACTTC. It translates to CASSASPGSQETQYF.

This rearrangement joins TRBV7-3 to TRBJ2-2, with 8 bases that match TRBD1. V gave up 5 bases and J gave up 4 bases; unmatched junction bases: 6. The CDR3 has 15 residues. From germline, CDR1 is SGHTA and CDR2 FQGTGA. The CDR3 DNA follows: TGTGCCAGCAGCCCTGGACAGGGCACCACCGGGGAGCTGTTTTTT. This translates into CASSPGQGTTGELFF.

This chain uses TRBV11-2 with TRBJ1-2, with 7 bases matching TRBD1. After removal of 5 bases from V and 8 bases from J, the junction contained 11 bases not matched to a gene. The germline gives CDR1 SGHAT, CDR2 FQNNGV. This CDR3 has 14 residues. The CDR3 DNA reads TGTGCCAGCAGCAAGGGGGCCCGACCTGGGGGCTACACCTTC. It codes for CASSKGARPGGYTF.

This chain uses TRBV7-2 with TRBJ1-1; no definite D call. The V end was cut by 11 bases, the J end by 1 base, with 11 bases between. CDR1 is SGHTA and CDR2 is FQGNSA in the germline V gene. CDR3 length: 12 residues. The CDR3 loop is CASRGRNTEAFF. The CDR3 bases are TGTGCCTCCCGGGGTCGGAACACTGAAGCTTTCTTT.

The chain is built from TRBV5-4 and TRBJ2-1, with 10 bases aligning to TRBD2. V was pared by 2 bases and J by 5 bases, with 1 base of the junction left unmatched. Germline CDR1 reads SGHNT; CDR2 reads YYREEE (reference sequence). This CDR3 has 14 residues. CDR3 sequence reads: CASSLAGGDNEQFF. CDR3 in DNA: TGTGCCAGCAGCTTAGCGGGAGGGGACAATGAGCAGTTCTTC. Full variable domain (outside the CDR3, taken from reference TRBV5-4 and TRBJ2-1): ETGVTQSPTHLIKTRGQQVTLRCSSQSGHNTVSWYQQALGQGPQFIFQYYREEENGRGNFPPRFSGLQFPNYSSELNVNALELDDSALYLCASSLAGGDNEQFFGPGTRLTVL.

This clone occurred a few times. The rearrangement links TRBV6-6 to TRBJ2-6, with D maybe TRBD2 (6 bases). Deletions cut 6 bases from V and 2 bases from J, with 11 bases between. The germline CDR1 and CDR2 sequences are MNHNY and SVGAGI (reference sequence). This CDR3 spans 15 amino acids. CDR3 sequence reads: CASSPRGAGANVLTF. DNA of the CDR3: TGTGCCAGCAGCCCCCGCGGGGCTGGGGCCAACGTCCTGACTTTC.

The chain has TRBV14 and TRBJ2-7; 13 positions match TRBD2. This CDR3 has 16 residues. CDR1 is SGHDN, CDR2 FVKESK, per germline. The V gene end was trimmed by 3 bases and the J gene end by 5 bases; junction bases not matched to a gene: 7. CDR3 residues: CASSHELAGGPHEQYF. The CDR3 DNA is TGTGCCAGCAGCCATGAACTAGCGGGAGGGCCCCACGAGCAGTACTTC.

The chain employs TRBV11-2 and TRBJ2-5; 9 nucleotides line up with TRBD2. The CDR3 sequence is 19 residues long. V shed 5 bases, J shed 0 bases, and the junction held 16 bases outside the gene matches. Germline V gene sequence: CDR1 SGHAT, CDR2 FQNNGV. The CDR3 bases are TGTGCCAGCAGCCAAGGGCTAGCGGGACTCCGATACAACCAAGAGACCCAGTACTTC. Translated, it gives CASSQGLAGLRYNQETQYF. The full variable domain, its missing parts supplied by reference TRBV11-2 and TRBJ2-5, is EAGVAQSPRYKIIEKRQSVAFWCNPISGHATLYWYQQILGQGPKLLIQFQNNGVVDDSQLPKDRFSAERLKGVDSTLKIQPAKLEDSAVYLCASSQGLAGLRYNQETQYFGPGTRLLVL.

The CDR3 is CAWSHGGNGEKLFF. The CDR3 region has the DNA TGTGCCTGGAGTCACGGGGGGAACGGTGAAAAACTGTTTTTT. The V gene is TRBV30, the J gene TRBJ1-4, with D possibly matching TRBD1 (5 bases). V was clipped by 2 bases and J by 7 bases, with 14 bases between them. Germline-derived CDR1 and CDR2 are GTSNPN and SVGIG (reference sequence). This CDR3 is built from 14 residues.

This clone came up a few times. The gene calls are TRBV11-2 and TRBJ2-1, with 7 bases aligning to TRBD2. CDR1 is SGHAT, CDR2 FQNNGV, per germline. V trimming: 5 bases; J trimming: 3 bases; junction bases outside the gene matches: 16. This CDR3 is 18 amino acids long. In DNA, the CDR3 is TGTGCCAGCAGCCACTGGCGGGAGAAACCGAGGGGCTACAATGAGCAGTTCTTC. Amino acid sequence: CASSHWREKPRGYNEQFF. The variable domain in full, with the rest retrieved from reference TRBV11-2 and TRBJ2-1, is EAGVAQSPRYKIIEKRQSVAFWCNPISGHATLYWYQQILGQGPKLLIQFQNNGVVDDSQLPKDRFSAERLKGVDSTLKIQPAKLEDSAVYLCASSHWREKPRGYNEQFFGPGTRLTVL.

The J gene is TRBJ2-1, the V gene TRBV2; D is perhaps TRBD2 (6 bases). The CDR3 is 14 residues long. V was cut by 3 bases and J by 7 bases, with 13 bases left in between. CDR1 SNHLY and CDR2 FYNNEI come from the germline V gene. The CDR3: CASSDAGPLNEQFF. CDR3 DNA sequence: TGTGCCAGCAGTGATGCGGGGCCCCTTAATGAGCAGTTCTTC. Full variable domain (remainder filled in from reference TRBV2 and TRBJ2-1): EPEVTQTPSHQVTQMGQEVILRCVPISNHLYFYWYRQILGQKVEFLVSFYNNEISEKSEIFDDQFSVERPDGSNFTLKIRSTKLEDSAMYFCASSDAGPLNEQFFGPGTRLTVL.

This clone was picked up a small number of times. The CDR3 here is CASSATLNQGAGETQYF. In DNA form, the CDR3 reads TGTGCCAGTAGTGCTACCCTGAACCAGGGGGCAGGGGAGACCCAGTACTTC. The rearrangement joins TRBV19 to TRBJ2-5; 8 bases are a match to TRBD1. This CDR3 is built from 17 residues. Germline CDR1 is LNHDA and CDR2 is SQIVND (reference sequence). V was pared by 5 bases and J by 5 bases, with 16 bases of the junction left unmatched.

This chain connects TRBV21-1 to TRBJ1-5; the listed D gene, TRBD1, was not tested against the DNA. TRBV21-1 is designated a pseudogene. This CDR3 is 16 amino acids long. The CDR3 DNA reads TGTGCCAGCAGAAGGGTCCAATACAGGGACCATCAGCCCCAGCATTTT. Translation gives CASRRVQYRDHQPQHF.

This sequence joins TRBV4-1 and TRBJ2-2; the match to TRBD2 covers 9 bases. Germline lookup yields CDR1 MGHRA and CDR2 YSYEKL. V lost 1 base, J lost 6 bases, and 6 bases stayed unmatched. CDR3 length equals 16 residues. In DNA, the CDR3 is TGCGCCAGCAGCCAAGTGTCTAGCGGGAAGGCCGGGGAGCTGTTTTTT. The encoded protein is CASSQVSSGKAGELFF.

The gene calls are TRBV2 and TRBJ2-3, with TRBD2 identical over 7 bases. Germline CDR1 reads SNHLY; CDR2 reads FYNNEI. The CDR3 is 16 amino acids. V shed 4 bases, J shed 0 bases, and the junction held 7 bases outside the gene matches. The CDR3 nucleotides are TGTGCCAGCAGTGGGGGTAGCGGGTCAAGCACAGATACGCAGTATTTT. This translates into CASSGGSGSSTDTQYF. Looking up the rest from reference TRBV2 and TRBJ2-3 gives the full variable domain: EPEVTQTPSHQVTQMGQEVILRCVPISNHLYFYWYRQILGQKVEFLVSFYNNEISEKSEIFDDQFSVERPDGSNFTLKIRSTKLEDSAMYFCASSGGSGSSTDTQYFGPGTRLTVL.

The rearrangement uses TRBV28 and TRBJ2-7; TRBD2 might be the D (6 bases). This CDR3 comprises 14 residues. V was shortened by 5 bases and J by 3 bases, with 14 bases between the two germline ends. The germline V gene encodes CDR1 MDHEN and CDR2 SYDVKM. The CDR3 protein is CASSPPSGYYEQYF. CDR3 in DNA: TGTGCCAGCAGTCCGCCCAGCGGGTACTACGAGCAGTACTTC.

The CDR3 sequence: CASSLDSGHGGTVNTEAFF. As DNA, the CDR3 is TGTGCCAGCAGCTTAGATTCCGGTCACGGGGGGACGGTGAACACTGAAGCTTTCTTT. The chain links TRBV11-3 to TRBJ1-1; a weak D match, TRBD1 (5 bases). Germline V CDR1 and CDR2: SGHNT, YENEEA. The CDR3 covers 19 residues. V shed 0 bases and J shed 0 bases, with 20 bases lying between them.

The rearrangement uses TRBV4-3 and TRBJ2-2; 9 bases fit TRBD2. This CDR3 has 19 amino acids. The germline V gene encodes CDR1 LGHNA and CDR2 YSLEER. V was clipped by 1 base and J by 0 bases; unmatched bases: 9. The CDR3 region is CASSQVPSGRRTNTGELFF. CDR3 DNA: TGCGCCAGCAGCCAAGTGCCGAGCGGGAGGCGGACGAACACCGGGGAGCTGTTTTTT.

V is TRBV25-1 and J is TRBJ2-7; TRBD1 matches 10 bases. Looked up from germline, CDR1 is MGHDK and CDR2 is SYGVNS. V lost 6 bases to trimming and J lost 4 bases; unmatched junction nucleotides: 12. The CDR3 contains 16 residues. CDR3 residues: CASSTPDRDRGYEQYF. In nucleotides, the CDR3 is TGTGCCAGCAGCACTCCGGACCGGGACAGGGGTTACGAGCAGTACTTC.

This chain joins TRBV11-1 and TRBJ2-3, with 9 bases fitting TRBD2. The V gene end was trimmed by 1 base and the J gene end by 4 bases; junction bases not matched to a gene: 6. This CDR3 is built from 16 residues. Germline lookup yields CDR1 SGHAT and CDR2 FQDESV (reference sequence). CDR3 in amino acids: CASSLGGSGSADTQYF. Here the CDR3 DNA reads TGTGCCAGCAGCTTAGGCGGTAGCGGGAGTGCAGATACGCAGTATTTT.

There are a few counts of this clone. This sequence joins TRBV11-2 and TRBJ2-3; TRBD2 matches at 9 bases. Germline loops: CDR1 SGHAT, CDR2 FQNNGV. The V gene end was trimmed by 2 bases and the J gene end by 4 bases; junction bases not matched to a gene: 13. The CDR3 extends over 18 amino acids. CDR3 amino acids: CASSLNRVSSGSADTQYF. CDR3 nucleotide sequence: TGTGCCAGCAGCTTAAACCGAGTCAGTAGCGGGAGTGCAGATACGCAGTATTTT.

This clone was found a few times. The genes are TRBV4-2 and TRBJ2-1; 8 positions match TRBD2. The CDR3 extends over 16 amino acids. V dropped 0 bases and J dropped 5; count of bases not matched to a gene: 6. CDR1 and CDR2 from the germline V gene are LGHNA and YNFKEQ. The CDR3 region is CASSQDIGTRNNEQFF. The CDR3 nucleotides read TGTGCCAGCAGCCAAGATATTGGGACTAGGAACAATGAGCAGTTCTTC.

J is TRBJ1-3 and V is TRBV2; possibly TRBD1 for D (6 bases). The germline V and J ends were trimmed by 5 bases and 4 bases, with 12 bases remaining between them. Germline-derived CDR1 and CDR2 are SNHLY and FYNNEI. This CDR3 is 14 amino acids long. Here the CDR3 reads CASSSSRGGNTIYF. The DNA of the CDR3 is TGTGCCAGCAGTAGTAGCAGGGGCGGAAACACCATATATTTT.

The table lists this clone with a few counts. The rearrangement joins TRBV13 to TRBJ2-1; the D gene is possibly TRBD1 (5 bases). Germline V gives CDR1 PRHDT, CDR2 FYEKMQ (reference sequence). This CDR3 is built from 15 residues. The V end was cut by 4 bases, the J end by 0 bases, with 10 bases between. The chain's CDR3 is CASSSGRGSYNEQFF. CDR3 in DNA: TGTGCCAGCAGCTCAGGGCGAGGCTCCTACAATGAGCAGTTCTTC. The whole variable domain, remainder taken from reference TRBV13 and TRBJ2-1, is AAGVIQSPRHLIKEKRETATLKCYPIPRHDTVYWYQQGPGQDPQFLISFYEKMQSDKGSIPDRFSAQQFSDYHSELNMSSLELGDSALYFCASSSGRGSYNEQFFGPGTRLTVL.

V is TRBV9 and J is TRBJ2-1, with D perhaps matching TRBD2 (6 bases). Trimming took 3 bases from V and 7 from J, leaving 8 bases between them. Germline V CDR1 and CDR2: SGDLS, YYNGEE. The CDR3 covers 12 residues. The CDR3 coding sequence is TGTGCCAGCAGCGGTAGCGGAAATGAGCAGTTCTTC. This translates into CASSGSGNEQFF.

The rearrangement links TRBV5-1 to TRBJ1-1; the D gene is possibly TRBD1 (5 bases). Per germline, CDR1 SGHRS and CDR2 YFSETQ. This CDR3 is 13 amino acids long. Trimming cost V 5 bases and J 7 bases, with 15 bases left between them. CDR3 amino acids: CASSKAGRHEAFF. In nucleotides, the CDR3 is TGCGCCAGCAGTAAAGCAGGGAGGCATGAAGCTTTCTTT. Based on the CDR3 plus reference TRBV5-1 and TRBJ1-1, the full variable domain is KAGVTQTPRYLIKTRGQQVTLSCSPISGHRSVSWYQQTPGQGLQFLFEYFSETQRNKGNFPGRFSGRQFSNSRSEMNVSTLELGDSALYLCASSKAGRHEAFFGQGTRLTVV.